The 20 T cell receptor beta chains reported below all come from one sample, sequenced in a study of PD-L1 blockade in urothelial cancer. Some clones are missing from TCRdb's copy, which holds only in-frame ones; the method was immunoSEQ multiplex PCR. The sample carries roughly 130,000 clones, 65% to 85% recorded once. The sample's time point: pretreatment peripheral blood. The sequenced sample was PBMCs, obtained around atezolizumab (anti-PD-L1) treatment. These receptors originate from a man aged 45-65 years with urothelial cancer.

V gene TRBV27 combines with J gene TRBJ1-4; 7 nucleotides align to TRBD1. Germline trimming cut 5 bases from V and 0 bases from J; bases unmatched to any gene: 6. This CDR3 has 16 residues. Germline loops: CDR1 MNHEY, CDR2 SMNVEV (reference sequence). The CDR3 sequence: CASSPGTAATNEKLFF. The DNA for the CDR3 is TGTGCCAGCAGTCCAGGGACAGCTGCAACTAATGAAAAACTGTTTTTT.

The chain has TRBV6-1 and TRBJ2-7, with D unclear. V was pared by 4 bases and J by 4 bases, with 8 bases between. CDR3 length equals 12 residues. Per the germline V gene, CDR1 is MNHNS and CDR2 is SASEGT. CDR3 in amino acids: CASSGVLYEQYF. In nucleotides, the CDR3 is TGTGCCAGCAGTGGAGTGTTATACGAGCAGTACTTC.

This clone appeared a single time. The rearrangement links TRBV23-1 to TRBJ2-1, with D possibly TRBD2 on 5 matching bases. TRBV23-1 carries the ORF label, with uncertain function. The CDR3 consists of 16 residues. The ends were cut back, 1 base at V and 8 bases at J, with 18 bases in the middle. CDR3 nucleotide sequence: TGCGCCAGCAGTCAATTCCCGGACTCTACCAGCTATGAGCAGTTCTTC. Its protein product is CASSQFPDSTSYEQFF.

The chain employs TRBV10-2 and TRBJ2-7; 15 positions match TRBD2. After removal of 4 bases from V and 4 bases from J, the junction contained 2 bases not matched to a gene. CDR1 and CDR2 (germline): WSHSY, SAAADI. The length of the CDR3 is 15 residues. For the CDR3, the DNA is TGCGCCAGCAGTGCGGGACTAGCGGGAGGTTACGAGCAGTACTTC. It specifies CASSAGLAGGYEQYF.

The V call is TRBV14, the J call TRBJ2-3, with 11 nucleotides matching TRBD2. Germline lookup yields CDR1 SGHDN and CDR2 FVKESK. The CDR3 sequence is 17 residues long. Unmatched junction bases numbered 13, after V lost 3 bases and J lost 8 bases. The CDR3 region has the DNA TGTGCCAGCAGCCATTCCCCCTTTAGCGGGAGGGCCGGTACGCAGTATTTT. It yields the protein CASSHSPFSGRAGTQYF.

This clone was seen a single time. J is TRBJ2-3 and V is TRBV19, with 16 bases that match TRBD2. J lost 5 bases, V lost 7 bases, and 3 bases had no gene match. The V gene's germline CDR1 is LNHDA and CDR2 SQIVND (reference sequence). There are 15 residues in the CDR3. The CDR3 coding sequence is TGTGCCAGTACGGGACTAGCGGGAGGGATAGATACGCAGTATTTT. Amino acids: CASTGLAGGIDTQYF.

CDR3 sequence: CASSDGLGYNEQFF. The CDR3 DNA follows: TGTGCCAGCAGCGACGGACTAGGCTACAATGAGCAGTTCTTC. The chain links TRBV5-6 to TRBJ2-1; 7 bases align to TRBD2. CDR1 and CDR2 (germline): SGHDT, YYEEEE. The V gene end was trimmed by 4 bases and the J gene end by 3 bases; junction bases not matched to a gene: 4. CDR3 length: 14 residues.

This sequence joins TRBV29-1 and TRBJ1-2, with 8 bases lining up with TRBD1. This CDR3 has 13 residues. CDR1 SQVTM and CDR2 ANQGSEA come from the germline V gene. V shed 3 bases, J shed 6 bases, and the junction held 6 bases outside the gene matches. This chain's CDR3 is CSVDGTGLNGYTF. Written as DNA, the CDR3 is TGCAGCGTTGATGGGACAGGACTGAATGGCTACACCTTC. Based on the CDR3 plus reference TRBV29-1 and TRBJ1-2, the full variable domain is SAVISQKPSRDICQRGTSLTIQCQVDSQVTMMFWYRQQPGQSLTLIATANQGSEATYESGFVIDKFPISRPNLTFSTLTVSNMSPEDSSIYLCSVDGTGLNGYTFGSGTRLTVV.

The rearrangement uses TRBV7-9 and TRBJ2-2; TRBD1 matches 7 bases. Germline V CDR1 and CDR2: SEHNR, FQNEAQ (reference sequence). The CDR3 contains 16 residues. The V segment lost 5 bases and the J segment 1 base; nucleotides outside the gene matches: 7. CDR3 bases: TGTGCCAGCAGCCCTCGAGGGACAGAGAACACCGGGGAGCTGTTTTTT. This encodes CASSPRGTENTGELFF.

The chain recombines TRBV6-5 with TRBJ2-5; D might be TRBD1 (6 bases). V was clipped by 5 bases and J by 2 bases, with 6 bases between them. The CDR3 covers 12 residues. CDR1 and CDR2 from the germline V gene are MNHEY and SVGAGI. The CDR3 DNA follows: TGTGCCAGCAGTCAGGGGCAAGAGACCCAGTACTTC. Its protein product is CASSQGQETQYF.

This chain uses TRBV30 with TRBJ1-2, with D perhaps TRBD1 (6 bases). Per the germline V gene, CDR1 is GTSNPN and CDR2 is SVGIG (reference sequence). CDR3 length: 17 amino acids. Trimming shortened V by 1 base and J by 0 bases, and 18 bases separated the two germline ends. The CDR3 coding sequence is TGTGCCTGGAGTGGATTTGGACAGAGCCCAACTAACTATGGCTACACCTTC. It is translated as CAWSGFGQSPTNYGYTF.

A note on this clone: The junction departs from the called germline gene at one end, perhaps through a read error. The chain combines TRBV30 with TRBJ1-5, with D possibly being TRBD1 (5 bases). CDR1 is GTSNPN, CDR2 SVGIG, per germline (reference sequence). The CDR3 is made up of 16 amino acids. The DNA for the CDR3 is TGTGCCTGGGGTGTACATAAGGGACTACTAAATCAGCCCCAGCATTTT. This codes for CAWGVHKGLLNQPQHF.

The J gene is TRBJ2-7, the V gene TRBV19, with D possibly TRBD1 on 5 matching bases. This CDR3 comprises 15 residues. The V and J ends lost 5 bases and 3 bases respectively, with 17 bases between them. Per germline, CDR1 LNHDA and CDR2 SQIVND (reference sequence). The CDR3 coding sequence is TGTGCCAGTAGTGAATACGTGCAGGGTATCTACGAGCAGTACTTC. It is translated as CASSEYVQGIYEQYF. The variable domain in full, with the rest retrieved from reference TRBV19 and TRBJ2-7, is DGGITQSPKYLFRKEGQNVTLSCEQNLNHDAMYWYRQDPGQGLRLIYYSQIVNDFQKGDIAEGYSVSREKKESFPLTVTSAQKNPTAFYLCASSEYVQGIYEQYFGPGTRLTVT.

The DNA of the CDR3 is TGCAGCGTTGTTGGGGGCTCGAGCACTGAAGCTTTCTTT. It is translated as CSVVGGSSTEAFF. The chain links TRBV29-1 to TRBJ1-1; perhaps TRBD1 as D (6 bases). The CDR3 spans 13 residues. The germline CDR1 and CDR2 sequences are SQVTM and ANQGSEA. Trimming left V 4 bases short and J 4 bases short, with 13 bases between. Combining the CDR3 with reference TRBV29-1 and TRBJ1-1 gives the whole variable domain SAVISQKPSRDICQRGTSLTIQCQVDSQVTMMFWYRQQPGQSLTLIATANQGSEATYESGFVIDKFPISRPNLTFSTLTVSNMSPEDSSIYLCSVVGGSSTEAFFGQGTRLTVV.

This clone was seen more than once but under ten times. The chain uses TRBV5-6 and TRBJ2-7; D gene uncertain. The CDR3 contains 12 residues. Germline V gene lookup returns CDR1 SGHDT and CDR2 YYEEEE. Deletions cut 5 bases from V and 4 bases from J, with 10 bases between. CDR3 residues: CASSLERYEQYF. Written as DNA, the CDR3 is TGTGCCAGCAGTTTAGAGCGATACGAGCAGTACTTC.

This clone was detected only a few times. This chain connects TRBV28 to TRBJ1-3, with D possibly being TRBD1 (5 bases). Germline V CDR1 and CDR2: MDHEN, SYDVKM. The V end was cut by 1 base, the J end by 8 bases, with 15 bases between. The CDR3 sequence is 15 residues long. In nucleotides, the CDR3 is TGTGCCAGCAGTTTATTCCGAGTGGGAGGGGACACCATATATTTT. It codes for CASSLFRVGGDTIYF.

This chain joins TRBV6-1 and TRBJ1-4, with TRBD1 identical over 7 bases. V lost 1 base and J lost 15; bases outside the gene matches: 8. The CDR3 spans 13 residues. Looked up from germline, CDR1 is MNHNS and CDR2 is SASEGT. The CDR3 nucleotides are TGTGCCAGCAGTGAAGTGGTCCAGGGGGTATTGTTTTTT. The encoded protein is CASSEVVQGVLFF.

The chain carries TRBV7-9 and TRBJ2-3; D gene uncertain. The CDR3 spans 13 residues. Germline CDR1 SEHNR, CDR2 FQNEAQ (reference sequence). V was shortened by 3 bases and J by 2 bases, with 6 bases between the two germline ends. The CDR3 loop reads CASSFPLTDTQYF. The CDR3 DNA sequence: TGTGCCAGCAGCTTCCCACTCACAGATACGCAGTATTTT.

The chain uses TRBV7-9 and TRBJ1-1; weak D call: TRBD1 (5 bases). The CDR3 has 13 amino acids. Germline CDR1 reads SEHNR; CDR2 reads FQNEAQ (reference sequence). V was pared by 5 bases and J by 4 bases, with 11 bases between. In DNA form, the CDR3 reads TGTGCCAGCAGCATACAGGCGCCCACTGAAGCTTTCTTT. Its translation is CASSIQAPTEAFF.

This clone was counted a single time. The chain has TRBV9 and TRBJ1-3; D gene unclear. Germline CDR1 and CDR2: SGDLS and YYNGEE. V was trimmed by 0 bases and J by 0 bases, leaving 4 bases between them. The CDR3 length is 14 residues. DNA for the CDR3: TGTGCCAGCAGCGTAGAGAGCTCTGGAAACACCATATATTTT. Translated, it gives CASSVESSGNTIYF.